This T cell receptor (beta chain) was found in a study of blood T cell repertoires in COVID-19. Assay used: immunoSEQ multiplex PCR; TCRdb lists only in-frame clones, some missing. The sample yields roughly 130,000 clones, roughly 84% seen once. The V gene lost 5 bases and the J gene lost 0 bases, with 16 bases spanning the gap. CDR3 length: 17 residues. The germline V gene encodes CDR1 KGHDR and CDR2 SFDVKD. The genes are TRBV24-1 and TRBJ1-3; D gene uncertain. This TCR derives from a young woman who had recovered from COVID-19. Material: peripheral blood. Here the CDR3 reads CATSGADETHSGNTIYF. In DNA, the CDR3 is TGTGCCACCAGTGGGGCAGACGAAACCCACTCTGGAAACACCATATATTTT.